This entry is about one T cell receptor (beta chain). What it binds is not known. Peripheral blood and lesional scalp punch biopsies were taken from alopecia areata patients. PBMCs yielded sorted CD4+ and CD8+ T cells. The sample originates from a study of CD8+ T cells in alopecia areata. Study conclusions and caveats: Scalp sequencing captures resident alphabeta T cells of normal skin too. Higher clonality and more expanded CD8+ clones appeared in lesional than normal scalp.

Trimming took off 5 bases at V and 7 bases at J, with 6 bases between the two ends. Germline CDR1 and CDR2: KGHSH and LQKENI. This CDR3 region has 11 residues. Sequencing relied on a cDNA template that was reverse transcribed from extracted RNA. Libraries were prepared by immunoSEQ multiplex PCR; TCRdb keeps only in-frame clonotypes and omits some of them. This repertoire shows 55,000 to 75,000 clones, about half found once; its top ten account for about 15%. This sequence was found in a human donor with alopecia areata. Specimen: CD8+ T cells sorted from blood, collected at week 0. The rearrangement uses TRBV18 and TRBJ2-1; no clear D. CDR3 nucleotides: TGTGCCAGCTCATTCGGGAATGAGCAGTTCTTC. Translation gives CASSFGNEQFF.